This TCR beta chain was sequenced in a study of CD8+CD57+ T cells in acquired aplastic anemia. Using genomic DNA as the template, TCR beta VDJ and CDR3 profiling was carried out. Using its own MiXCR run on the reads, TCRdb lists one record per CDR3 protein. The sample has roughly 150,000 distinct CDR3 sequences; 40% to 55% are singletons. Flow cytometry had shown expanded CD8+CD57+ cells in the patients chosen for sequencing. The sequenced sample consisted of sorted CD4+, CD8+, or CD8+CD57+ T cells (not recorded which) from PBMCs. The clonotype was recovered from a human donor with aplastic anemia.

CDR3 loop: CASNRGGGYEQYF. The DNA of the CDR3 is TGTGCCAGCAATCGGGGGGGCGGGTACGAGCAGTACTTC. The chain couples TRBV11-1 to TRBJ2-7; 8 bases line up with TRBD2. This CDR3 has 13 amino acids. Germline-derived CDR1 and CDR2 are SGHAT and FQDESV (reference sequence). Trimming at V came to 7 bases and at J to 4 bases, leaving 6 bases not matched to a gene.